This T cell receptor beta chain was identified during a study of CD8+ T cells in alopecia areata. For the study at large: In an open-label trial, patients got 5 to 10 mg tofacitinib twice daily.

Treatment meaning: oral pan-JAK inhibitor, 5-10 mg twice daily. From germline, CDR1 is SEHNR and CDR2 FQNEAQ (reference sequence). CDR3 length: 15 amino acids. V lost 2 bases and J 3 bases, leaving 12 bases between the germline ends. TCR sequencing used cDNA made by reverse transcription of extracted RNA. Clones were sequenced by immunoSEQ multiplex PCR, and TCRdb holds only the in-frame ones, with some missing. The sample contains about 120,000 clones, less than 70% of which appear only once. The genes are TRBV7-9 and TRBJ2-3; a possible D gene is TRBD1 (6 bases). This TCR was sampled from a human donor with alopecia areata. Specimen: CD4+ T cells sorted from blood, collected at week 24, from a patient treated with tofacitinib. CDR3 amino acids: CASSLLWQGTDTQYF. Here the CDR3 DNA reads TGTGCCAGCAGCTTATTGTGGCAGGGGACAGATACGCAGTATTTT.